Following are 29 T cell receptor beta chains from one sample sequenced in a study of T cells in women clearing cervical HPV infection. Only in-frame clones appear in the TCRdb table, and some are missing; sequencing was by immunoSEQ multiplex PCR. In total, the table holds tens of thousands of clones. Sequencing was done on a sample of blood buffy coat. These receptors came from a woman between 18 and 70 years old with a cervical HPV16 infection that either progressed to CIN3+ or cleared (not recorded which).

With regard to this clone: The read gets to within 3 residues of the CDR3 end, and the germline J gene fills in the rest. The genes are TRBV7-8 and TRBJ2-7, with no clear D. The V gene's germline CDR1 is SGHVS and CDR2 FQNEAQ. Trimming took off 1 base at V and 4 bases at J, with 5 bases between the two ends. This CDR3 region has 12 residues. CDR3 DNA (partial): TGTGCCAGCAGCTTAGTCCTTTACGAG. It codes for CASSLVLYE. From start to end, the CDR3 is CASSLVLYEQYF.

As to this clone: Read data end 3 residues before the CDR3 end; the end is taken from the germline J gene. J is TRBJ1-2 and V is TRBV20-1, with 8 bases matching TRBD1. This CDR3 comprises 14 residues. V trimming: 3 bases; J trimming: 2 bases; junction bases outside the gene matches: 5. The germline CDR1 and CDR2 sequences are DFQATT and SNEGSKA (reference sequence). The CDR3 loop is CSASQGAGNYGYTF. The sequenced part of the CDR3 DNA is TGCAGTGCTAGCCAGGGGGCGGGAAACTATGGC.

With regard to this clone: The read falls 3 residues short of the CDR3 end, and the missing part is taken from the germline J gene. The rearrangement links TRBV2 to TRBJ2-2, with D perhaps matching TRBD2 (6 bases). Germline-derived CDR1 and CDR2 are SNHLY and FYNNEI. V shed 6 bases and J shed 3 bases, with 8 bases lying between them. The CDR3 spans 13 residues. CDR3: CASRASDTGELFF. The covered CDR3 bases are TGTGCCAGCAGGGCTAGCGACACCGGGGAG.

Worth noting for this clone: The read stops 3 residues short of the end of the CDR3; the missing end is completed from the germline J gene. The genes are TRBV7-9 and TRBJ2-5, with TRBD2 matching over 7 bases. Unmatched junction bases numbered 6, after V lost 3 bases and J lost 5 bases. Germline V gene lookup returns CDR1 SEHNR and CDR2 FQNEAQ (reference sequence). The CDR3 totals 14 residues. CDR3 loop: CASSFSSGHETQYF. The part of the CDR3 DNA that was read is TGTGCCAGCAGCTTTAGTAGCGGGCACGAGACC.

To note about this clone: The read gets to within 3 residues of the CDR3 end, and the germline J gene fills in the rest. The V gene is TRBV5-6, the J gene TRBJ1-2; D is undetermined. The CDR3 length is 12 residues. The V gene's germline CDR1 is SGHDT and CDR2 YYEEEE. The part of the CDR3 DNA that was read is TGTGCCAGCAGCTTGCCAGGTGGAGGC. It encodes CASSLPGGG. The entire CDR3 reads CASSLPGGGYTF.

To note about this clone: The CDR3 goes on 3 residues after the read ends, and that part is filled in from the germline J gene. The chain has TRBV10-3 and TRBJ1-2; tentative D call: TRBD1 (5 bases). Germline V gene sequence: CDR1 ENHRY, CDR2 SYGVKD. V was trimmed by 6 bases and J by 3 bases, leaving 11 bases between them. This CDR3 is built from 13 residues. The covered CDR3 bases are TGTGCCATCAGGGGGGGGGAGGACTATGGC. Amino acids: CAIRGGEDYG. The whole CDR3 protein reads CAIRGGEDYGYTF.

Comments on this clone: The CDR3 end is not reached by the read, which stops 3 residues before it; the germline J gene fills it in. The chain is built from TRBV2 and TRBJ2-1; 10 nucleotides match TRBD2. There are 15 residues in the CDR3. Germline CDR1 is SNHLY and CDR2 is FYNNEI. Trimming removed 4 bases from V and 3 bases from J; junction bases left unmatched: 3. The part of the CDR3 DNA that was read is TGTGCCAGCAGTGCACTAGCGGGATACTACAATGAG. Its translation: CASSALAGYYNE. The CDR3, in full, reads CASSALAGYYNEQFF. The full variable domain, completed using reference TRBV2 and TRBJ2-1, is EPEVTQTPSHQVTQMGQEVILRCVPISNHLYFYWYRQILGQKVEFLVSFYNNEISEKSEIFDDQFSVERPDGSNFTLKIRSTKLEDSAMYFCASSALAGYYNEQFFGPGTRLTVL.

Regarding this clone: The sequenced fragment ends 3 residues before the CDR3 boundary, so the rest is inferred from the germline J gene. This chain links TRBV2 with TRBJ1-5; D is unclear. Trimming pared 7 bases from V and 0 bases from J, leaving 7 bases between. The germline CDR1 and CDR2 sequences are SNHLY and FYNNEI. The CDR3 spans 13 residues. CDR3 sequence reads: CASKDNSNQPQHF. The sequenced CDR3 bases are TGTGCCAGCAAAGACAATAGCAATCAGCCC.

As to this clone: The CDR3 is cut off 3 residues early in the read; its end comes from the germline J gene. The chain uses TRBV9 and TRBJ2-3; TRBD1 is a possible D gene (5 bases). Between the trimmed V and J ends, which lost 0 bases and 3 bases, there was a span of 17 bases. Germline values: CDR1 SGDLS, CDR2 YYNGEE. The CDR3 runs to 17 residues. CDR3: CASSVDSFGSGTDTQYF. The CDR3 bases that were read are TGTGCCAGCAGCGTAGACTCTTTCGGGTCAGGGACAGATACG.

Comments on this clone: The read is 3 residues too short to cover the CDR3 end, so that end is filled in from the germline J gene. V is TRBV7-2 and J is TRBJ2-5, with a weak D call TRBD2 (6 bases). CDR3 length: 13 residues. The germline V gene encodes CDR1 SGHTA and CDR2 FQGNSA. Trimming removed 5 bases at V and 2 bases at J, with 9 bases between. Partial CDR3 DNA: TGTGCCAGCAGCCCTAGCGCACAAGAGACC. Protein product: CASSPSAQET. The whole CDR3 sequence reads CASSPSAQETQYF.

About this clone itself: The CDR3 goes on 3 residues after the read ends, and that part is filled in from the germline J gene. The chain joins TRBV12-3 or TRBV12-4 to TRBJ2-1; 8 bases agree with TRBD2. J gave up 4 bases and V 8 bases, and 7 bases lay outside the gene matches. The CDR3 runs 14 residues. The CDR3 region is CASARAGEYNEQFF. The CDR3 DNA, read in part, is TGTGCCAGCGCTAGAGCGGGAGAGTACAATGAG.

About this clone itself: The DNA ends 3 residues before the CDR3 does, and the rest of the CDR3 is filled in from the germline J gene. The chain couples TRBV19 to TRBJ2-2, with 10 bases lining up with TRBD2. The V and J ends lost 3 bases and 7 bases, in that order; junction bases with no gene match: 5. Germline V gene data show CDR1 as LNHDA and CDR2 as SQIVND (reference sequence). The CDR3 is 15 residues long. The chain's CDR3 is CASSMSGRAFGELFF. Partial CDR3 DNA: TGTGCCAGTAGTATGAGCGGGAGGGCCTTCGGGGAG.

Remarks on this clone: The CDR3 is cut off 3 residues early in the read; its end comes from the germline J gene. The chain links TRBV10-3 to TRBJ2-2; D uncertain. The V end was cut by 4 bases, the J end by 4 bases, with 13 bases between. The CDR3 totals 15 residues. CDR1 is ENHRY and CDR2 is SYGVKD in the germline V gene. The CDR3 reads CAISVGQHFTGELFF. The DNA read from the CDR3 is TGTGCCATCAGTGTAGGGCAGCATTTCACCGGGGAG.

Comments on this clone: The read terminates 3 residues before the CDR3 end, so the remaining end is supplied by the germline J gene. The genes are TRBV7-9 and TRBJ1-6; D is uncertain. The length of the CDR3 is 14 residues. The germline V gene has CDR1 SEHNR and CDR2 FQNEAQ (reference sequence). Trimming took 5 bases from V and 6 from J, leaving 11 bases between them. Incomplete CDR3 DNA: TGTGCCAGCAGCGAAGGGCAGGTTAATTCACCC. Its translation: CASSEGQVNSP. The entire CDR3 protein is CASSEGQVNSPLHF.

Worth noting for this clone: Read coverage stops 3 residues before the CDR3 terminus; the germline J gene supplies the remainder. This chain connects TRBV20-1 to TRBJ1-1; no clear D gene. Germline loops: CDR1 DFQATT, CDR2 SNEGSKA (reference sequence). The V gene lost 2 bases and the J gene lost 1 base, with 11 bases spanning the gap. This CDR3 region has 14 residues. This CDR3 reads CSARFRVGNTEAFF. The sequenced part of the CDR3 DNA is TGCAGTGCTAGATTTCGGGTTGGGAACACTGAA.

The CDR3 loop is CASSETMETQYF. The sequenced part of the CDR3 DNA is TGTGCCAGCAGTGAAACTATGGAGACC. The gene calls are TRBV6-1 and TRBJ2-5; the D is unclear. The sequence runs out 3 residues before the end of the CDR3; the remainder is reconstructed from the germline J gene. V was pared by 2 bases and J by 5 bases, with 6 bases between. The CDR3 has 12 amino acids. CDR1 and CDR2 from the germline V gene are MNHNS and SASEGT.

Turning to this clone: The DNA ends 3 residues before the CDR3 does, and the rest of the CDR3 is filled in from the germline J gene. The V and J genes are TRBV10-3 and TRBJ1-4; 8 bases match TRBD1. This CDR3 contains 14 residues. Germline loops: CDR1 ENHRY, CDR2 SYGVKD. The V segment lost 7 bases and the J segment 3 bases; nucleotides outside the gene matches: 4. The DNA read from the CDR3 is TGTGCCATCAAGCAGGGGGCGGCTAATGAAAAA. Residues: CAIKQGAANEK. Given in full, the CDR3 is CAIKQGAANEKLFF.

The CDR3 here is CSARDKGVYNEQFF. Incomplete CDR3 DNA: TGCAGTGCTAGAGATAAGGGGGTTTACAATGAG. The chain is built from TRBV20-1 and TRBJ2-1, with TRBD1 as a possible D gene (6 bases). The read ends 3 residues early relative to the CDR3; the germline J gene fills the gap. The ends were cut back, 0 bases at V and 4 bases at J, with 10 bases in the middle. From germline, CDR1 is DFQATT and CDR2 SNEGSKA (reference sequence). This CDR3 has 14 residues.

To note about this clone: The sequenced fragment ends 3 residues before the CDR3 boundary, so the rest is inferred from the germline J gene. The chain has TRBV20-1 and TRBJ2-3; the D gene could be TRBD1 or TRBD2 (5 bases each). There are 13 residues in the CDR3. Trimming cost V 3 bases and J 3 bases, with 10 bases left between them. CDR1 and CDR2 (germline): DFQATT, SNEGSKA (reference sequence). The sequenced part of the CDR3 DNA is TGCAGTGCTAGTGAGGGGAATACAGATACG. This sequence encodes CSASEGNTDT. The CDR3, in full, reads CSASEGNTDTQYF.

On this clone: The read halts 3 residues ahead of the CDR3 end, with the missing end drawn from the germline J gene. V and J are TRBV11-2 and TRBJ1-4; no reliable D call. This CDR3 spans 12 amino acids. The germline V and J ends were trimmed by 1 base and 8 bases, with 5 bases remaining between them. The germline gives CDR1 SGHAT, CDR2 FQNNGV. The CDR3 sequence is CASSLVLEKLFF. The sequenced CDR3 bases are TGTGCCAGCAGCTTAGTATTAGAAAAA.

The CDR3 reads CASSSTTSGGETQYF. The covered CDR3 bases are TGTGCCAGCAGTTCGACGACTAGCGGGGGGGAGACC. This chain connects TRBV6-2 or TRBV6-3 to TRBJ2-5; 13 bases are shared with TRBD2. Read sequence stops 3 residues before the CDR3 end, and the germline J gene provides the missing end. The CDR3 runs 15 residues. V trimming: 4 bases; J trimming: 5 bases; junction bases outside the gene matches: 4. CDR1 is MNHEY and CDR2 is SVGEGT in the germline V gene.

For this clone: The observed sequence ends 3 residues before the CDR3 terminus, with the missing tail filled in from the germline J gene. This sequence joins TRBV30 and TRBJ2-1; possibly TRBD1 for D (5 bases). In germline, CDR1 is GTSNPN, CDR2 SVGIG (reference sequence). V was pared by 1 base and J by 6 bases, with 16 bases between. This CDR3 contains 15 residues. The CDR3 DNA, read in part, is TGTGCCTGGAGTGGGGGCCCCACTGAACTCAATGAG. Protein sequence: CAWSGGPTELNE. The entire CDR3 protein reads CAWSGGPTELNEQFF.

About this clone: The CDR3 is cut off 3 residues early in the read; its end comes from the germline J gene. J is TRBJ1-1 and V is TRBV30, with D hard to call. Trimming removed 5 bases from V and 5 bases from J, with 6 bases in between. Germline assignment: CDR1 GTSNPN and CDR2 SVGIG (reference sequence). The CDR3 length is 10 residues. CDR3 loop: CAWFYTEAFF. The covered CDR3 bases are TGTGCCTGGTTTTATACTGAA.

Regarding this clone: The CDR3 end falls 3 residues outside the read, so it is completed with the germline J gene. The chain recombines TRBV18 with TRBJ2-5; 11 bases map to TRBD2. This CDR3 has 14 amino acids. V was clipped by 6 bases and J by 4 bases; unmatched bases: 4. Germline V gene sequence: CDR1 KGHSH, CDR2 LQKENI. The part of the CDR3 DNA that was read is TGTGCCAGCTCGCGGACTAGCGGGCGAGAGACC. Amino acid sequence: CASSRTSGRET. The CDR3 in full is CASSRTSGRETQYF.

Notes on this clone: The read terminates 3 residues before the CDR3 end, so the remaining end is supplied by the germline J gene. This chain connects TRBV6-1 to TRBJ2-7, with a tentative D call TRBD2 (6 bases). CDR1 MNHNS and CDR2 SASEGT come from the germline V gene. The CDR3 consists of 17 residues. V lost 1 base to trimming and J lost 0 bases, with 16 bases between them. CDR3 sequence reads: CASSEGLGGAFSYEQYF. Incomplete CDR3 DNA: TGTGCCAGCAGTGAAGGGCTGGGCGGGGCCTTCTCCTACGAG.

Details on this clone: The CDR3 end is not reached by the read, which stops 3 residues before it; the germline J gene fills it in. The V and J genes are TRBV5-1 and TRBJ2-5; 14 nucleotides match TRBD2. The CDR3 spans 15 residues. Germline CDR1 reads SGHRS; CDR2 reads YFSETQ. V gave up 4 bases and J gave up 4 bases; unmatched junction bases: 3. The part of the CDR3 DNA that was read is TGCGCCAGCAGCGCCGGACTAGCGGGGGGAGAGACC. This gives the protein CASSAGLAGGET. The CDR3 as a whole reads CASSAGLAGGETQYF.

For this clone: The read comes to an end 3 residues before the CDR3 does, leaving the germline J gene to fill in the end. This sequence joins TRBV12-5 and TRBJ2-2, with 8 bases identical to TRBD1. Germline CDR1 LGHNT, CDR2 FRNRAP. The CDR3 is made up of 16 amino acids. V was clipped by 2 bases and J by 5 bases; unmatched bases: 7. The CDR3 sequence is CASGLTGQGETGELFF. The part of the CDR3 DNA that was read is TGTGCTAGTGGTTTGACCGGACAGGGCGAGACCGGGGAG.

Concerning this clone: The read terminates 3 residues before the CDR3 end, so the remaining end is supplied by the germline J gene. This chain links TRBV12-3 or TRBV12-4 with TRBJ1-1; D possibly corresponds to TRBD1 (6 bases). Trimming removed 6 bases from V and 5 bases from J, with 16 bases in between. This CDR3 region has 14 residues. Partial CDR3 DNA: TGTGCCAGCAGAATAGGGGGGGGCGGGACTGAA. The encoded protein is CASRIGGGGTE. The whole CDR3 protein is CASRIGGGGTEAFF.

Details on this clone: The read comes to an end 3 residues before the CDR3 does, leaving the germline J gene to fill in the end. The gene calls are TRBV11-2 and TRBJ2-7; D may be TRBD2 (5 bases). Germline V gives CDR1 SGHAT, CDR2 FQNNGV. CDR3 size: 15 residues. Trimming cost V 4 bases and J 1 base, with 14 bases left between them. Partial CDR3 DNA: TGTGCCAGCAGCTCAGGTGGCGGGCGGTCCTACGAG. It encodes CASSSGGGRSYE. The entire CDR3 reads CASSSGGGRSYEQYF.